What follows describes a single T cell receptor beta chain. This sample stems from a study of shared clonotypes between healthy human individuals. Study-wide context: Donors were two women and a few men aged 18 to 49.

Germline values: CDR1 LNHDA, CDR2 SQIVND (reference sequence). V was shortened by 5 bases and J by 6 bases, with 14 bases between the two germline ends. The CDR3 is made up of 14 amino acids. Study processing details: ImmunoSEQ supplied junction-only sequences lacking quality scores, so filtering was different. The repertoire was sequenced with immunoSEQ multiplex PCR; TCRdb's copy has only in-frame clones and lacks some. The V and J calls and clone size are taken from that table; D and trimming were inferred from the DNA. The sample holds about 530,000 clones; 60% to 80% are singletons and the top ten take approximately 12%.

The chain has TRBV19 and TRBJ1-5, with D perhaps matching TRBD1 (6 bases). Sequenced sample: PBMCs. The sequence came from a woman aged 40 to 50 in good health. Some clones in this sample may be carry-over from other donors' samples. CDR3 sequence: CASSVTGSGQPQHF. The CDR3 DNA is TGTGCCAGTAGTGTCACAGGGTCTGGTCAGCCCCAGCATTTT.